This T cell receptor (beta chain) was profiled in a study of blood T cell repertoires in COVID-19. Study-wide context: Sites across the United States, Italy and Spain contributed samples from acute and convalescent COVID-19. PBMCs, B-cell-depleted T cells, or T cells were the source of the cDNA or gDNA that made up the material.

The data were produced by immunoSEQ multiplex PCR, yet TCRdb's version contains in-frame clones alone and is incomplete. Of roughly 160,000 clones in the sample, approximately 80% were seen once. Recruits, aged roughly 18 to 95 years, lived in roughly 22 US areas. Assignments of participants to cohorts depended upon their own reported clinical history. The sample was PBMCs or T cells enriched from blood (not recorded which). The sequence derives from a man between 45 and 60 years old who had recovered from COVID-19.

The CDR3 sequence: CASRTRGSETQYF. CDR3 nucleotide sequence: TGTGCCAGCCGAACCAGGGGTTCGGAGACCCAGTACTTC. V and J are TRBV21-1 and TRBJ2-5; the D call in the table, TRBD1, was not verified against the DNA. TRBV21-1 is an annotated pseudogene. This CDR3 spans 13 amino acids.